One sample yielded the 28 T cell receptor beta chains listed below, sequenced in a study of blood T cells in healthy people across ages (dated by TCRdb to the mid-2010s). The library was generated by 5' RACE. The run used an Illumina HiSeq 2500. A second PCR of about 7 to 12 cycles was run with a J-beta primer mix and a sample-barcoded 5' primer. In-frame beta chains were kept once TCRdb had trimmed the public reads at Q25 with fastp and called clones with MiXCR. Rows are combined by CDR3 protein, so each entry shows the most common genes and DNA. The sample has approximately 1,000,000 distinct CDR3 sequences on record, roughly two fifths of them singletons. The biggest ten clones account for 10% to 15% of the sample. Sequencing input: blood. All receptors come from a man aged 18 to 30 in good health.

The table lists this clonotype with a few counts. This chain joins TRBV7-9 and TRBJ1-4; 9 positions match TRBD1. In germline, CDR1 is SEHNR, CDR2 FQNEAQ (reference sequence). Trimming removed 6 bases from V and 3 bases from J; junction bases left unmatched: 14. The CDR3 contains 18 residues. The CDR3 spells CASSYAGGQGQPNEKLFF. CDR3 sequence (DNA): TGTGCCAGCAGTTACGCAGGGGGACAGGGCCAACCTAATGAAAAACTGTTTTTT.

Concerning this clonotype: Just one base apart from a much larger clone, this may be a read error. This chain joins TRBV12-3 or TRBV12-4 and TRBJ1-2; D ambiguous. Trimming left V 6 bases short and J 2 bases short, with 10 bases between. This CDR3 has 13 residues. The CDR3 loop is CASRRAANYGYTF. Here the CDR3 DNA reads TGTGCCAGCAGACGGGCAGCCAACTATGGCTACACCTTC.

V and J are TRBV6-1 and TRBJ1-6, with D unresolved. The CDR3 runs 16 residues. V shed 5 bases and J shed 3 bases, with 14 bases lying between them. Germline V gene lookup returns CDR1 MNHNS and CDR2 SASEGT. The CDR3 loop reads CASSKPAQVYNSPLHF. In DNA form, the CDR3 reads TGTGCCAGCAGTAAACCTGCGCAGGTCTATAATTCACCCCTCCACTTT.

This clonotype was found a few times. The rearrangement links TRBV28 to TRBJ1-2; tentatively, D is TRBD1 (6 bases). Trimming removed 5 bases at V and 4 bases at J, with 11 bases between. This CDR3 has 13 residues. Germline V lookup: CDR1 MDHEN, CDR2 SYDVKM. CDR3 coding DNA: TGTGCCAGCAGTACGGACAGCCGCTATGGCTACACCTTC. Its protein product is CASSTDSRYGYTF.

This clonotype was picked up a small number of times. The chain recombines TRBV6-2 or TRBV6-3 with TRBJ2-4; the D gene is possibly TRBD1 (6 bases). V gave up 8 bases and J gave up 5 bases, with 10 bases separating them. The CDR3 consists of 12 residues. CDR1 MNHEY and CDR2 SVGEGT come from the germline V gene. As DNA, the CDR3 is TGTGCCAGCTCGGACAGCCAAAACATTCAGTACTTC. It codes for CASSDSQNIQYF.

This clonotype was seen a handful of times. The gene calls are TRBV20-1 and TRBJ2-7; tentative D call: TRBD2 (7 bases). The CDR3 length is 14 residues. Germline CDR1 is DFQATT and CDR2 is SNEGSKA (reference sequence). V lost 4 bases to trimming and J lost 3 bases, with 16 bases between them. DNA for the CDR3: TGCAGTGCTAAGGGGGGGCAGGGAAGCTACGAGCAGTACTTC. This sequence encodes CSAKGGQGSYEQYF.

This clonotype was detected only a few times. The gene calls are TRBV6-1 and TRBJ1-1; 8 bases are a match to TRBD1. In germline, CDR1 is MNHNS, CDR2 SASEGT. With 3 bases clipped from V and 0 bases from J, the junction kept 6 bases outside the gene matches. The CDR3 extends over 16 amino acids. The CDR3 region has the DNA TGTGCCAGCAGTGATCTCAGGGGGCTTGTGAACACTGAAGCTTTCTTT. Protein: CASSDLRGLVNTEAFF.

The chain employs TRBV7-2 and TRBJ1-5; 8 nucleotides align to TRBD1. The CDR3 has 16 amino acids. The germline V gene encodes CDR1 SGHTA and CDR2 FQGNSA. The trim removed 5 bases at V and 5 bases at J, leaving 11 bases unmatched. The CDR3 sequence: CASSGRTGLSHQPQHF. The DNA of the CDR3 is TGTGCCAGCAGCGGTAGGACAGGGCTATCGCATCAGCCCCAGCATTTT.

To note about this clonotype: With a much larger clone just one base away, this may be a read error. The chain carries TRBV6-2 or TRBV6-3 and TRBJ2-1; D ambiguous. Trimming removed 4 bases at V and 5 bases at J, with 6 bases between. Germline values: CDR1 MNHEY, CDR2 SVGEGT. CDR3 length equals 12 residues. The CDR3 nucleotides read TGTGCCAGCAGTTTTTACCACAATGAGCAGTTCTTC. Translating it yields CASSFYHNEQFF.

This chain connects TRBV11-1 to TRBJ1-1; 11 nucleotides match TRBD1. This CDR3 region has 15 residues. Germline V gives CDR1 SGHAT, CDR2 FQDESV (reference sequence). Trimming at V came to 5 bases and at J to 4 bases, leaving 6 bases not matched to a gene. The CDR3 DNA reads as TGTGCCAGCAGCCTGGACAGGGGGCGAGGCACTGAAGCTTTCTTT. It yields the protein CASSLDRGRGTEAFF. The complete variable domain, with remaining parts taken from reference TRBV11-1 and TRBJ1-1, reads EAEVAQSPRYKITEKSQAVAFWCDPISGHATLYWYRQILGQGPELLVQFQDESVVDDSQLPKDRFSAERLKGVDSTLKIQPAELGDSAMYLCASSLDRGRGTEAFFGQGTRLTVV.

The chain carries TRBV6-6 and TRBJ2-7; 9 positions agree with TRBD1. The germline V gene encodes CDR1 MNHNY and CDR2 SVGAGI (reference sequence). The CDR3 extends over 14 amino acids. The J segment lost 2 bases and the V segment lost 4 bases, leaving 3 bases of the junction unmatched. The CDR3 loop is CASSWGTGTYEQYF. In DNA form, the CDR3 reads TGTGCCAGCAGTTGGGGGACAGGGACCTACGAGCAGTACTTC.

V usage is TRBV7-2 and J usage is TRBJ2-1; 8 bases fit TRBD1. The CDR3 runs to 13 residues. V dropped 8 bases and J dropped 5; count of bases not matched to a gene: 5. Per the germline V gene, CDR1 is SGHTA and CDR2 is FQGNSA. The CDR3 protein is CASQGARNNEQFF. CDR3 nucleotide sequence: TGTGCCAGCCAGGGGGCCCGAAACAATGAGCAGTTCTTC.

The chain has TRBV29-1 and TRBJ1-1, with D tentatively TRBD1 (5 bases). Trimming took off 5 bases at V and 0 bases at J, with 13 bases between the two ends. Per the germline V gene, CDR1 is SQVTM and CDR2 is ANQGSEA. The CDR3 covers 14 residues. The CDR3 loop reads CSVRGGRMNTEAFF. The CDR3 coding sequence is TGCAGCGTTCGGGGCGGGCGGATGAACACTGAAGCTTTCTTT. Complete variable domain (other parts from reference TRBV29-1 and TRBJ1-1): SAVISQKPSRDICQRGTSLTIQCQVDSQVTMMFWYRQQPGQSLTLIATANQGSEATYESGFVIDKFPISRPNLTFSTLTVSNMSPEDSSIYLCSVRGGRMNTEAFFGQGTRLTVV.

The CDR3: CSAQQGLGNQPQHF. CDR3 nucleotide sequence: TGCAGTGCACAACAGGGGCTGGGCAATCAGCCCCAGCATTTT. The rearrangement joins TRBV20-1 to TRBJ1-5, with TRBD1 matching 7 bases. There are 14 residues in the CDR3. Trimming at V came to 6 bases and at J to 2 bases, leaving 7 bases not matched to a gene. Germline V lookup: CDR1 DFQATT, CDR2 SNEGSKA (reference sequence).

At least ten counts were recorded for this clonotype. The chain carries TRBV12-3 or TRBV12-4 and TRBJ2-1; D not resolved. Between the trimmed V and J ends, which lost 8 bases and 4 bases, there was a span of 12 bases. The CDR3 runs 13 residues. CDR3 sequence reads: CASSTKIYNEQFF. For the CDR3, the DNA is TGTGCCAGCTCGACCAAAATTTACAATGAGCAGTTCTTC.

The chain links TRBV12-3 or TRBV12-4 to TRBJ1-2; maybe TRBD1 (5 bases). V gave up 4 bases and J gave up 7 bases, with 16 bases separating them. The CDR3 has 14 amino acids. In DNA, the CDR3 is TGTGCCAGCAGTTCGGGGGAAATTGGCCTTGGCTACACCTTC. Encoded protein: CASSSGEIGLGYTF.

The sample holds a few counts of this clonotype. The V and J genes are TRBV27 and TRBJ1-4, with TRBD1 matching over 9 bases. From germline, CDR1 is MNHEY and CDR2 SMNVEV (reference sequence). Germline trimming cut 6 bases from V and 10 bases from J; bases unmatched to any gene: 6. The CDR3 runs 13 residues. CDR3 amino acids: CASRGQGVGKLFF. Here the CDR3 DNA reads TGTGCCAGCAGGGGACAGGGCGTGGGAAAACTGTTTTTT.

The chain links TRBV6-8 to TRBJ2-1, with D perhaps TRBD1 or TRBD2 (5 bases each). V was shortened by 7 bases and J by 2 bases, with 18 bases between the two germline ends. Germline lookup yields CDR1 MNHGY and CDR2 SAAAGT. The CDR3 totals 16 residues. CDR3 region: CASNPSGRATYNEQFF. In DNA form, the CDR3 reads TGTGCCAGCAACCCCTCGGGGCGTGCTACCTACAATGAGCAGTTCTTC.

The rearrangement uses TRBV12-3 or TRBV12-4 and TRBJ1-5; no firm D call. The CDR3 consists of 14 residues. The V end lost 3 bases, the J end lost 2 bases, and 8 bases lay between the germline ends. The CDR3 DNA reads as TGTGCCAGCAGTTTGGCGGATTGCAATCAGCCCCAGCATTTT. Translation gives CASSLADCNQPQHF.

As to this clonotype: At one end, the junction sequence differs from germline, possibly due to a read error. J is TRBJ2-7 and V is TRBV6-5, with D uncertain. The CDR3 covers 13 residues. Germline values: CDR1 MNHEY, CDR2 SVGAGI. CDR3 protein: CVSSQRYSYEQYF. In DNA form, the CDR3 reads TGTGTCAGCAGTCAAAGGTACTCCTACGAGCAGTACTTC.

The rearrangement uses TRBV6-5 and TRBJ1-5; TRBD1 aligns across 12 bases. Germline values: CDR1 MNHEY, CDR2 SVGAGI. The J segment lost 2 bases and the V segment lost 2 bases, leaving 10 bases of the junction unmatched. The CDR3 has 19 amino acids. DNA of the CDR3: TGTGCCAGCAGTTACAACCCGGGACAGGGGGCGTGGGGCAATCAGCCCCAGCATTTT. It codes for CASSYNPGQGAWGNQPQHF.

This clonotype was observed a single time. J is TRBJ2-1 and V is TRBV28; 8 nucleotides align to TRBD2. Per the germline V gene, CDR1 is MDHEN and CDR2 is SYDVKM. After removal of 2 bases from V and 8 bases from J, the junction contained 8 bases not matched to a gene. This CDR3 region has 15 residues. CDR3 DNA: TGTGCCAGCAGTTTAAACGGGGGGGCTAGTGATGAGCAGTTCTTC. This gives the protein CASSLNGGASDEQFF. The whole variable domain, filled in from reference TRBV28 and TRBJ2-1, reads DVKVTQSSRYLVKRTGEKVFLECVQDMDHENMFWYRQDPGLGLRLIYFSYDVKMKEKGDIPEGYSVSREKKERFSLILESASTNQTSMYLCASSLNGGASDEQFFGPGTRLTVL.

This clonotype was recorded a few times. V gene TRBV10-3 combines with J gene TRBJ2-3; a possible D gene is TRBD2 (5 bases). This CDR3 has 13 residues. The germline CDR1 and CDR2 sequences are ENHRY and SYGVKD. Trimming stripped 4 bases from V and 4 bases from J, with 9 bases between. The CDR3 coding sequence is TGTGCCATCAGTGGTGGTAGCGCAGATACGCAGTATTTT. It translates to CAISGGSADTQYF.

The chain carries TRBV6-5 and TRBJ2-1, with a weak D call TRBD1 (5 bases). Looked up from germline, CDR1 is MNHEY and CDR2 is SVGAGI. Trimming shortened V by 5 bases and J by 6 bases, and 11 bases separated the two germline ends. The CDR3 runs to 13 residues. The CDR3 DNA follows: TGTGCCAGCAGTGACAGATCTAGCAATGAGCAGTTCTTC. Its translation: CASSDRSSNEQFF.

In its sample, this clonotype was seen a few times. The gene calls are TRBV19 and TRBJ1-2; D remains unclear. This CDR3 is 14 amino acids long. The germline V and J ends were trimmed by 3 bases and 5 bases, with 13 bases remaining between them. Germline V lookup: CDR1 LNHDA, CDR2 SQIVND (reference sequence). The DNA of the CDR3 is TGTGCCAGTAGTATCGCCATCCAAACTTATGGCTACACCTTC. It specifies CASSIAIQTYGYTF.

The V gene is TRBV4-3, the J gene TRBJ1-2; D ambiguous. Trimming stripped 3 bases from V and 2 bases from J, with 10 bases between. Germline V gene sequence: CDR1 LGHNA, CDR2 YSLEER. This CDR3 comprises 14 residues. CDR3 loop: CASSQAHGNYGYTF. CDR3 nucleotides: TGCGCCAGCAGCCAGGCTCACGGAAACTATGGCTACACCTTC.

The V and J genes are TRBV3-1 and TRBJ1-2, with D possibly TRBD1 on 5 matching bases. Germline V gene data show CDR1 as LGHDT and CDR2 as YNNKEL (reference sequence). The CDR3 spans 13 residues. Deletions cut 1 base from V and 8 bases from J, with 11 bases between. The CDR3 DNA sequence: TGTGCCAGCAGCCAAGCCAGGGTCGGAGGCTACACCTTC. Residues: CASSQARVGGYTF.

Comments on this clonotype: A much larger clone is a single base away; this may be a read error. V usage is TRBV5-5 and J usage is TRBJ2-1; 9 positions agree with TRBD2. With 0 bases clipped from V and 4 bases from J, the junction kept 11 bases outside the gene matches. The CDR3 is made up of 18 amino acids. In germline, CDR1 is SGHKS, CDR2 YYEKEE (reference sequence). The CDR3: CASSLGSGGGEIYNEQFF. For the CDR3, the DNA is TGTGCCAGCAGCTTGGGATCTGGCGGGGGGGAAATTTACAATGAGCAGTTCTTC.